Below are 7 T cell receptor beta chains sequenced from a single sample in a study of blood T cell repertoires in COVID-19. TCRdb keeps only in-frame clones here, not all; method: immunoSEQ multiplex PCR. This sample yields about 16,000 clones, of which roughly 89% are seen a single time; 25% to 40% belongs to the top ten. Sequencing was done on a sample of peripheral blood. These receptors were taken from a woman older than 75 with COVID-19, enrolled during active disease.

CDR3 in DNA: TGTGCCATCAGATCCGGGACAGGGACAGATGAGCAGTTCTTC. Translated, it gives CAIRSGTGTDEQFF. The rearrangement links TRBV10-3 to TRBJ2-1, with 9 bases that match TRBD1. CDR3 length: 14 amino acids. The J segment lost 8 bases and the V segment lost 6 bases, leaving 8 bases of the junction unmatched. Looked up from germline, CDR1 is ENHRY and CDR2 is SYGVKD.

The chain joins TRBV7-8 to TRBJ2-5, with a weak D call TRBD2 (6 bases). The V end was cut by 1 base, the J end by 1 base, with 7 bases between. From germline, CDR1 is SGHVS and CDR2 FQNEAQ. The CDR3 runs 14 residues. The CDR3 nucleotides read TGTGCCAGCAGCTTAGGGGGAGGCCAAGAGACCCAGTACTTC. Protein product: CASSLGGGQETQYF.

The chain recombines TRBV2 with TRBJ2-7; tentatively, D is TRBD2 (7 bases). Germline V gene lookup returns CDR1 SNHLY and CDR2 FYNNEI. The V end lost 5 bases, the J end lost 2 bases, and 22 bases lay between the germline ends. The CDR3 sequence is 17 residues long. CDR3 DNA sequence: TGTGCCAGCAGTCATCCCCTTACAGCGGGGACAACCTACGAGCAGTACTTC. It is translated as CASSHPLTAGTTYEQYF.

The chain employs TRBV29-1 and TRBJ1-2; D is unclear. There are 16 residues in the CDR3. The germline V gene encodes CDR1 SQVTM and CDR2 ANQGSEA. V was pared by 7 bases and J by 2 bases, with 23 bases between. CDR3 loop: CSARATVRGVNYGYTF. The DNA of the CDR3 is TGCAGCGCTCGAGCCACCGTTCGGGGAGTCAACTATGGCTACACCTTC.

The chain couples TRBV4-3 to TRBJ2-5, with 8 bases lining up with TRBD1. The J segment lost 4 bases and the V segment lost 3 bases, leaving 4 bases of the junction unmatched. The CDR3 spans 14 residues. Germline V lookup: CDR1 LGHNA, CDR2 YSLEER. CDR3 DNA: TGCGCCAGCAGCCAGGGACAGGTCCGAGAGACCCAGTACTTC. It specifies CASSQGQVRETQYF.

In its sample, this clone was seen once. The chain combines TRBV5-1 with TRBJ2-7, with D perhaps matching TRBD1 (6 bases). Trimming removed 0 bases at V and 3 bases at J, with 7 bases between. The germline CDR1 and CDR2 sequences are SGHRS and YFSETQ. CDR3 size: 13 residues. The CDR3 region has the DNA TGCGCCAGCAGCTTGGCACAGGGCTACGAGCAGTACTTC. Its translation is CASSLAQGYEQYF.

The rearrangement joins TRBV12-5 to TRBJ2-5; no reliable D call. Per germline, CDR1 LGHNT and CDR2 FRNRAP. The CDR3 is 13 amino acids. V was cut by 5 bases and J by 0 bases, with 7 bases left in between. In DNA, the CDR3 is TGTGCTAGTGGTAACAGTAACCAAGAGACCCAGTACTTC. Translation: CASGNSNQETQYF. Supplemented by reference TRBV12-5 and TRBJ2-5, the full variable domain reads DARVTQTPRHKVTEMGQEVTMRCQPILGHNTVFWYRQTMMQGLELLAYFRNRAPLDDSGMPKDRFSAEMPDATLATLKIQPSEPRDSAVYFCASGNSNQETQYFGPGTRLLVL.